This T cell receptor beta chain derives from a study of CD8 T cells in Susac syndrome. Study-level findings and limits: Susac-specific public clones found in total CD8+ repertoires numbered some 17, and those in CD8+ TEMRA repertoires numbered roughly 5.

Germline CDR1 is SGHDT and CDR2 is YYEEEE. With V trimmed by 4 bases and J by 2 bases, 11 bases remained unmatched. CDR3 size: 16 residues. Reverse transcription of 0.5 to 1 ug RNA was carried out with random hexamers. MiXCR was run by TCRdb on the immunoSEQ multiplex PCR reads, yielding one entry per CDR3 protein. The sample lists 120,000 or so distinct CDR3 sequences, about 93% occurring once. In regard to this clonotype: What it binds is not known.

Sample: CD8+ T cells from PBMCs. The TCR originated in a human donor with Susac syndrome. This rearrangement joins TRBV5-6 to TRBJ2-7; TRBD1 matches at 8 bases. The CDR3 loop reads CASSLLRDRTTYEQYF. In nucleotides, the CDR3 is TGTGCCAGCAGCCTCCTCCGGGACAGGACAACCTACGAGCAGTACTTC. The variable domain in full, with the rest retrieved from reference TRBV5-6 and TRBJ2-7, is DAGVTQSPTHLIKTRGQQVTLRCSPKSGHDTVSWYQQALGQGPQFIFQYYEEEERQRGNFPDRFSGHQFPNYSSELNVNALLLGDSALYLCASSLLRDRTTYEQYFGPGTRLTVT.